The clone carrying this TCR beta chain has a single count. Its cognate antigen is unknown. The method was immunoSEQ multiplex PCR; TCRdb's version includes in-frame clones alone and lacks a portion of them. The sample carries some 330,000 clones, 70% to 90% recorded once. These data belong to a study of cytomegalovirus exposure and HLA in healthy donors. Study observations and caveats: Cytomegalovirus-associated TCR beta chains were listed, numbering 150 to 200. According to a subsequent analysis, TCR clusters identified in the first cohort showed a tendency to co-occur across the roughly 120 validation repertoires. Reports credit the classifier with highly specific, highly sensitive diagnosis of cytomegalovirus status. Most TCRs appeared rarely, but some public TCRs recurred in many donors.

V was trimmed by 1 base and J by 2 bases, leaving 11 bases between them. The CDR3 spans 15 residues. CDR1 is PRHDT, CDR2 FYEKMQ, per germline (reference sequence). The specimen sequenced was PBMCs. V is TRBV13 and J is TRBJ1-2; D not certain. This TCR derives from a woman between 18 and 29 years old in good health and CMV-seronegative. The CDR3: CASSLASSSNYGYTF. The CDR3 nucleotides read TGTGCCAGCAGCTTAGCGTCTAGTTCCAACTATGGCTACACCTTC.